This TCR beta chain was profiled in a study of blood T cell repertoires in COVID-19. The repertoire was sequenced with immunoSEQ multiplex PCR; TCRdb's copy has only in-frame clones and lacks some. This table has 80,000 to 95,000 clones, about 85% appearing once. Germline assignment: CDR1 MNHEY and CDR2 SVGEGT. The CDR3 covers 17 residues. V lost 0 bases, J lost 8 bases, and 9 bases stayed unmatched. The chain recombines TRBV6-2 or TRBV6-3 with TRBJ1-6; 8 bases agree with TRBD1. Sequenced: peripheral blood. This sequence was found in a woman aged 50 to 65 with active or convalescent COVID-19. Here the CDR3 reads CASSYSRMDRVDSPLHF. In DNA form, the CDR3 reads TGTGCCAGCAGTTACTCCCGGATGGACAGGGTGGATTCACCCCTCCACTTT.